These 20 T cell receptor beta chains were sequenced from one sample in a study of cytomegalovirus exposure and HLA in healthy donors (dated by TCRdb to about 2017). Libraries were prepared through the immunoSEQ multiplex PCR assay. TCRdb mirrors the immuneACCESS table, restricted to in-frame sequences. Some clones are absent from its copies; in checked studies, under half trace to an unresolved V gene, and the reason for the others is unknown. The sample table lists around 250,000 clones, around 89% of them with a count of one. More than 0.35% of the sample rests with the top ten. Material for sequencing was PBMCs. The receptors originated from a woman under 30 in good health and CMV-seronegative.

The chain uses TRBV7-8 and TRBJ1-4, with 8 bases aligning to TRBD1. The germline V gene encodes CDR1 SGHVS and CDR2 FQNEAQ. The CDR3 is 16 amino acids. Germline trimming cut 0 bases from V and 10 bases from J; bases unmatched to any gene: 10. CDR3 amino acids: CASSLARTGSERKLFF. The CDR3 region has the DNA TGTGCCAGCAGCTTAGCCCGGACAGGGAGTGAACGAAAACTGTTTTTT.

The CDR3 loop reads CASSSAGGTDTQYF. The CDR3 region has the DNA TGTGCCAGCAGTTCAGCGGGGGGCACAGATACGCAGTATTTT. This chain uses TRBV6-5 with TRBJ2-3; 8 positions match TRBD2. Looked up from germline, CDR1 is MNHEY and CDR2 is SVGAGI. The CDR3 is 14 amino acids. Germline trimming cut 4 bases from V and 1 base from J; bases unmatched to any gene: 1.

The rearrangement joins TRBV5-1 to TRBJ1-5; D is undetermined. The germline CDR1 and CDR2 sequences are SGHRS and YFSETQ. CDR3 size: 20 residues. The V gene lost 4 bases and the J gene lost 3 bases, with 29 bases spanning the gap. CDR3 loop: CASSVPLCVVFLEPNQPQHF. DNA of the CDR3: TGCGCCAGCAGCGTCCCCCTTTGCGTGGTATTTTTAGAGCCCAATCAGCCCCAGCATTTT.

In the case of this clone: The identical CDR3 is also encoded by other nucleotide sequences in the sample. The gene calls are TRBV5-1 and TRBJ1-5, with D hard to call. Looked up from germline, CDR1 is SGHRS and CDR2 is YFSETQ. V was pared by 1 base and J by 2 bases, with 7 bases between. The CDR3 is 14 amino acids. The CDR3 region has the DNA TGCGCCAGCAGCTTGCTCCCGGGCAATCAGCCCCAGCATTTT. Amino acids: CASSLLPGNQPQHF.

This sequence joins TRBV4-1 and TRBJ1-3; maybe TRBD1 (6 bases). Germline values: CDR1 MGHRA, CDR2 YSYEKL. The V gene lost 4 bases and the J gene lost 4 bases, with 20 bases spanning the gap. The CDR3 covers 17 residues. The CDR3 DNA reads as TGCGCCAGCAGCCCCGGCCGCCCAGGGGCGTCGGGAAACACCATATATTTT. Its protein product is CASSPGRPGASGNTIYF.

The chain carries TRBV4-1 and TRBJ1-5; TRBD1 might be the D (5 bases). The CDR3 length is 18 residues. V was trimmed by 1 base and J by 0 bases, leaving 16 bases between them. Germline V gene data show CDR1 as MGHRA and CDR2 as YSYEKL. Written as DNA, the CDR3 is TGCGCCAGCAGCCAAGCTCTATCGGGGGTTTTTAGCAATCAGCCCCAGCATTTT. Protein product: CASSQALSGVFSNQPQHF.

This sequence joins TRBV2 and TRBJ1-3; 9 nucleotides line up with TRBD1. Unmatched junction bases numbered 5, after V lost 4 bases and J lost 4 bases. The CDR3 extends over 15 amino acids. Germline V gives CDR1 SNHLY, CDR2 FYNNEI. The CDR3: CASSARDRVGNTIYF. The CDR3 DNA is TGTGCCAGCAGTGCTCGGGACAGGGTGGGAAACACCATATATTTT. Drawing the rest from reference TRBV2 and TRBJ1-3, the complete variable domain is EPEVTQTPSHQVTQMGQEVILRCVPISNHLYFYWYRQILGQKVEFLVSFYNNEISEKSEIFDDQFSVERPDGSNFTLKIRSTKLEDSAMYFCASSARDRVGNTIYFGEGSWLTVV.

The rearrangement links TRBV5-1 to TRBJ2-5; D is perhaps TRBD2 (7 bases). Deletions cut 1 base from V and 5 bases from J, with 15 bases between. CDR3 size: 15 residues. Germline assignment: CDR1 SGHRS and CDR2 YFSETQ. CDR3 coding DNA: TGCGCCAGCAGCTTGTCCTCGGGGGGCGGGGAGACCCAGTACTTC. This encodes CASSLSSGGGETQYF.

The CDR3 reads CASSQGAGGTEAFF. DNA for the CDR3: TGCGCCAGCAGCCAGGGGGCAGGCGGCACTGAAGCTTTCTTT. The chain has TRBV5-1 and TRBJ1-1; TRBD1 agrees at 8 bases. With V trimmed by 4 bases and J by 4 bases, 6 bases remained unmatched. The germline CDR1 and CDR2 sequences are SGHRS and YFSETQ. This CDR3 has 14 amino acids.

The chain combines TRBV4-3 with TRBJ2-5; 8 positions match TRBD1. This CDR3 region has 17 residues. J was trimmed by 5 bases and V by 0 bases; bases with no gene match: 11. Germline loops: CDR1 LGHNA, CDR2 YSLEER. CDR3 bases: TGCGCCAGCAGCCAAGAATACACAGGGGGATTGTCGGAGACCCAGTACTTC. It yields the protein CASSQEYTGGLSETQYF.

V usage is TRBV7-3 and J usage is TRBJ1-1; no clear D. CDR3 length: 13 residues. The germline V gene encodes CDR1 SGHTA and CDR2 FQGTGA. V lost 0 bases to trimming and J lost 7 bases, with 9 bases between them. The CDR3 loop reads CASSLTLHSEAFF. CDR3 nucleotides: TGTGCCAGCAGCTTAACGTTACACAGTGAAGCTTTCTTT. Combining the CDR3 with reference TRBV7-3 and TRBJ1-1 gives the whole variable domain GAGVSQTPSNKVTEKGKYVELRCDPISGHTALYWYRQSLGQGPEFLIYFQGTGAADDSGLPNDRFFAVRPEGSVSTLKIQRTERGDSAVYLCASSLTLHSEAFFGQGTRLTVV.

The CDR3 sequence: CASSWTGRNSPLHF. The CDR3 coding sequence is TGTGCCAGCAGCTGGACAGGGAGGAATTCACCCCTCCACTTT. The rearrangement joins TRBV7-2 to TRBJ1-6; 8 positions match TRBD1. There are 14 residues in the CDR3. Germline assignment: CDR1 SGHTA and CDR2 FQGNSA. Unmatched junction bases numbered 3, after V lost 4 bases and J lost 7 bases.

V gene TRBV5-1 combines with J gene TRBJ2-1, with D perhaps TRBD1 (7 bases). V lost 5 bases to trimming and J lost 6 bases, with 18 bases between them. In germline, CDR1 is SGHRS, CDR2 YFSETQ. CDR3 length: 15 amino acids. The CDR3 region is CASRRGQGGPNEQFF. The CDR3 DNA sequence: TGCGCCAGCAGGCGGGGTCAAGGGGGCCCCAATGAGCAGTTCTTC.

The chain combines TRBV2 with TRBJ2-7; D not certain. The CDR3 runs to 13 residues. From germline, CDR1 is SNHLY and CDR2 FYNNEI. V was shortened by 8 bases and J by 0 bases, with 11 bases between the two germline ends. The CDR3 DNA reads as TGTGCCAGCGGGTCGGTTAGCTCCTACGAGCAGTACGTC. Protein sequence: CASGSVSSYEQYV.

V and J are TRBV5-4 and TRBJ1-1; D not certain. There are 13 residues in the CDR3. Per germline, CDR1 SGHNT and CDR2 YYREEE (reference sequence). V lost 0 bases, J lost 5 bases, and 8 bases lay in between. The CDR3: CASSLGERTEAFF. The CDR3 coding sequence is TGTGCCAGCAGCTTGGGGGAGAGGACTGAAGCTTTCTTT.

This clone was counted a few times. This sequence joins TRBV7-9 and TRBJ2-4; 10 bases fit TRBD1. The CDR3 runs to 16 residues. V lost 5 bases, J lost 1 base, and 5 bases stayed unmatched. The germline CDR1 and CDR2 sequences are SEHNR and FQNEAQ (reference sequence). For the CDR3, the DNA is TGTGCCAGCAGCGCGCGACAGGGGGCGGCCAAAAACATTCAGTACTTC. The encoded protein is CASSARQGAAKNIQYF.

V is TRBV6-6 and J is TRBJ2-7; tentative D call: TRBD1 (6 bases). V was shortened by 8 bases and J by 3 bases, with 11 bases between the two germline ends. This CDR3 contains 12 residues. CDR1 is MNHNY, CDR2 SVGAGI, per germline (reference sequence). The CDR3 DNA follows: TGTGCCAGCCGGGACACGATCTACGAGCAGTACTTC. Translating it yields CASRDTIYEQYF.

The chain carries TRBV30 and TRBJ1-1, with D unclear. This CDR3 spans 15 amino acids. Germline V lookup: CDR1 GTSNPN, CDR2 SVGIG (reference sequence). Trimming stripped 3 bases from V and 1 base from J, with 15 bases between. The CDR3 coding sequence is TGTGCCTGGAGGAAAGTTCGTCCGAGGAACACTGAAGCTTTCTTT. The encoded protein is CAWRKVRPRNTEAFF.

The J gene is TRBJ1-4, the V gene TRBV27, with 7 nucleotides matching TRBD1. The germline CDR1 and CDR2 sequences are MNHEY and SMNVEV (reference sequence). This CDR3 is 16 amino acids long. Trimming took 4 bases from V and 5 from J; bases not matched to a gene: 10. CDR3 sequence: CASSSLLGQANEKLFF. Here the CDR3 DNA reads TGTGCCAGCAGTTCCCTCCTCGGACAGGCGAATGAAAAACTGTTTTTT.

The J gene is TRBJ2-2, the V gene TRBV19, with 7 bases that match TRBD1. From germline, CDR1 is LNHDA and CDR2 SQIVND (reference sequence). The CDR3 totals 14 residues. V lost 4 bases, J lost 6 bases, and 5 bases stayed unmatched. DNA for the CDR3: TGTGCCAGTAGTACCCACGGACAGGCCGGGGAGCTGTTTTTT. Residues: CASSTHGQAGELFF. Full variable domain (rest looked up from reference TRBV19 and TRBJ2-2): DGGITQSPKYLFRKEGQNVTLSCEQNLNHDAMYWYRQDPGQGLRLIYYSQIVNDFQKGDIAEGYSVSREKKESFPLTVTSAQKNPTAFYLCASSTHGQAGELFFGEGSRLTVL.